What follows are 25 T cell receptor beta chains derived from one specimen sequenced in a study of blood T cell repertoires in COVID-19. Here immunoSEQ multiplex PCR was the method, and the copy in TCRdb shows in-frame clones only, minus some. Of 65,000 to 85,000 clones listed, over 75% are singletons. The source material was peripheral blood. Receptors were obtained from a woman aged 18-35 years with acute or convalescent COVID-19.

This clone showed up just once. V usage is TRBV5-4 and J usage is TRBJ2-1, with D possibly matching TRBD2 (6 bases). The CDR3 spans 15 residues. Trimming took 5 bases from V and 0 from J, leaving 12 bases between them. Germline lookup yields CDR1 SGHNT and CDR2 YYREEE (reference sequence). CDR3 amino acids: CASRMDGSSYNEQFF. The CDR3 DNA reads as TGTGCCAGCAGGATGGACGGGAGCTCCTACAATGAGCAGTTCTTC.

The chain employs TRBV30 and TRBJ2-1; 14 nucleotides agree with TRBD2. There are 14 residues in the CDR3. Trimming removed 7 bases from V and 7 bases from J; junction bases left unmatched: 6. CDR1 is GTSNPN, CDR2 SVGIG, per germline (reference sequence). The CDR3 region is CALRTSGRFNEQFF. The CDR3 DNA reads as TGTGCCTTAAGGACTAGCGGGAGGTTTAATGAGCAGTTCTTC.

This chain joins TRBV2 and TRBJ1-4, with 7 bases fitting TRBD1. The V segment lost 1 base and the J segment 8 bases; nucleotides outside the gene matches: 7. The CDR3 runs 15 residues. Per germline, CDR1 SNHLY and CDR2 FYNNEI. The CDR3 sequence: CASSEGTGGIEKLFF. The CDR3 DNA sequence: TGTGCCAGCAGTGAAGGGACAGGAGGGATCGAAAAACTGTTTTTT.

The CDR3 loop reads CASSSGTEVYEQYF. CDR3 sequence (DNA): TGTGCCAGCAGTTCCGGGACAGAAGTCTACGAGCAGTACTTC. The gene calls are TRBV2 and TRBJ2-7; TRBD1 matches at 7 bases. This CDR3 is 14 amino acids long. V trimming: 5 bases; J trimming: 3 bases; junction bases outside the gene matches: 7. In germline, CDR1 is SNHLY, CDR2 FYNNEI.

This clone was recorded once. The chain uses TRBV18 and TRBJ2-7, with 10 positions matching TRBD2. CDR1 KGHSH and CDR2 LQKENI come from the germline V gene. CDR3 length equals 14 residues. The trim removed 3 bases at V and 4 bases at J, leaving 3 bases unmatched. CDR3 nucleotides: TGTGCCAGCTCACCGAGCGGGGGGGCTTACGAGCAGTACTTC. It encodes CASSPSGGAYEQYF.

The chain couples TRBV7-2 to TRBJ2-2; 8 bases are a match to TRBD2. V lost 4 bases to trimming and J lost 1 base; unmatched junction nucleotides: 8. CDR3 size: 17 residues. Germline V gene data show CDR1 as SGHTA and CDR2 as FQGNSA. The CDR3 DNA reads as TGTGCCAGCAGCTCCTGGACTAGCAGCCAGAACACCGGGGAGCTGTTTTTT. Protein product: CASSSWTSSQNTGELFF.

This rearrangement joins TRBV19 to TRBJ1-6; D call uncertain. Germline CDR1 reads LNHDA; CDR2 reads SQIVND (reference sequence). CDR3 length: 13 residues. Deletions cut 6 bases from V and 9 bases from J, with 12 bases between. The CDR3 region is CASRGEAFSPLHF. The CDR3 DNA sequence: TGTGCCAGTAGGGGAGAAGCCTTTTCACCCCTCCACTTT.

The DNA of the CDR3 is TGTGCCAGTAGTATGGGACTAGCGGGAGCTTATGAGCAGTTCTTC. Protein product: CASSMGLAGAYEQFF. The chain recombines TRBV19 with TRBJ2-1; 14 nucleotides agree with TRBD2. The CDR3 is made up of 15 amino acids. CDR1 is LNHDA and CDR2 is SQIVND in the germline V gene (reference sequence). V lost 3 bases to trimming and J lost 8 bases; unmatched junction nucleotides: 3.

This rearrangement joins TRBV7-9 to TRBJ1-6, with D possibly TRBD1 on 5 matching bases. V was pared by 1 base and J by 8 bases, with 9 bases between. Germline V CDR1 and CDR2: SEHNR, FQNEAQ (reference sequence). The CDR3 is 14 amino acids. The CDR3 nucleotides are TGTGCCAGCAGCTTAGTAGGGGAGGATTCACCCCTCCACTTT. It encodes CASSLVGEDSPLHF. Full variable domain (remainder filled in from reference TRBV7-9 and TRBJ1-6): DTGVSQNPRHKITKRGQNVTFRCDPISEHNRLYWYRQTLGQGPEFLTYFQNEAQLEKSRLLSDRFSAERPKGSFSTLEIQRTEQGDSAMYLCASSLVGEDSPLHFGNGTRLTVT.

This chain joins TRBV5-1 and TRBJ1-1, with D uncertain. The germline V gene has CDR1 SGHRS and CDR2 YFSETQ. This CDR3 has 15 residues. Trimming pared 2 bases from V and 4 bases from J, leaving 15 bases between. The CDR3, as DNA: TGCGCCAGCAGCTTCGCCGGGATTACGGGCACTGAAGCTTTCTTT. This gives the protein CASSFAGITGTEAFF. The full variable domain, its missing parts supplied by reference TRBV5-1 and TRBJ1-1, is KAGVTQTPRYLIKTRGQQVTLSCSPISGHRSVSWYQQTPGQGLQFLFEYFSETQRNKGNFPGRFSGRQFSNSRSEMNVSTLELGDSALYLCASSFAGITGTEAFFGQGTRLTVV.

The chain carries TRBV5-1 and TRBJ1-6; D call uncertain. This CDR3 has 15 amino acids. Germline loops: CDR1 SGHRS, CDR2 YFSETQ. V was trimmed by 4 bases and J by 8 bases, leaving 16 bases between them. CDR3: CASSPEAGVDSPLHF. DNA for the CDR3: TGCGCCAGCAGCCCGGAAGCCGGGGTGGATTCACCCCTCCACTTT.

The V call is TRBV27, the J call TRBJ1-2; D remains unclear. Germline loops: CDR1 MNHEY, CDR2 SMNVEV (reference sequence). V lost 5 bases and J 0 bases, leaving 13 bases between the germline ends. The CDR3 is 15 residues long. The CDR3 nucleotides are TGTGCCAGCAGTCCGCGGCTGGCTACTAACTATGGCTACACCTTC. Translating gives CASSPRLATNYGYTF.

The gene calls are TRBV29-1 and TRBJ1-4; no firm D call. The length of the CDR3 is 13 residues. The V gene's germline CDR1 is SQVTM and CDR2 ANQGSEA. Trimming left V 4 bases short and J 4 bases short, with 10 bases between. CDR3 coding DNA: TGCAGCGTTGTCGAACTAGGTAATGAAAAACTGTTTTTT. Its translation: CSVVELGNEKLFF. The variable domain in full, completed from reference TRBV29-1 and TRBJ1-4, reads SAVISQKPSRDICQRGTSLTIQCQVDSQVTMMFWYRQQPGQSLTLIATANQGSEATYESGFVIDKFPISRPNLTFSTLTVSNMSPEDSSIYLCSVVELGNEKLFFGSGTQLSVL.

The V gene is TRBV29-1, the J gene TRBJ2-1; no definite D call. The CDR3 extends over 12 amino acids. Germline V lookup: CDR1 SQVTM, CDR2 ANQGSEA. CDR3 loop: CTIVESYNEQFF. The CDR3 bases are TGCACAATCGTAGAGTCCTACAATGAGCAGTTCTTC.

This clone was observed once. The rearrangement uses TRBV7-8 and TRBJ1-2; 9 bases line up with TRBD1. Germline CDR1 SGHVS, CDR2 FQNEAQ. Trimming cost V 0 bases and J 4 bases; bases outside gene matches: 3. CDR3 length equals 15 residues. CDR3 protein: CASSLAGQGGYGYTF. The CDR3 nucleotides are TGTGCCAGCAGCTTAGCGGGACAGGGTGGCTATGGCTACACCTTC. Supplemented by reference TRBV7-8 and TRBJ1-2, the full variable domain reads GAGVSQSPRYKVAKRGQDVALRCDPISGHVSLFWYQQALGQGPEFLTYFQNEAQLDKSGLPSDRFFAERPEGSVSTLKIQRTQQEDSAVYLCASSLAGQGGYGYTFGSGTRLTVV.

The CDR3 is CASSVVGGRADTQYF. The CDR3 DNA reads TGTGCCAGCAGCGTAGTGGGTGGGAGGGCAGATACGCAGTATTTT. V is TRBV9 and J is TRBJ2-3; 7 bases agree with TRBD2. The length of the CDR3 is 15 residues. The junction had 5 bases not matched to a gene; V was cut back by 0 bases and J by 4 bases. In germline, CDR1 is SGDLS, CDR2 YYNGEE.

This chain uses TRBV11-2 with TRBJ2-3, with D possibly being TRBD2 (5 bases). CDR1 is SGHAT and CDR2 is FQNNGV in the germline V gene. The CDR3 extends over 17 amino acids. The V end was cut by 6 bases, the J end by 4 bases, with 23 bases between. The CDR3 DNA reads as TGTGCCAGCAGTTCCCCCTACGGGGAACATAGCCCAGATACGCAGTATTTT. As protein: CASSSPYGEHSPDTQYF.

This clone was seen a single time. This chain joins TRBV6-2 or TRBV6-3 and TRBJ1-3, with D unclear. The V end lost 2 bases, the J end lost 4 bases, and 9 bases lay between the germline ends. The CDR3 consists of 14 residues. Germline CDR1 MNHEY, CDR2 SVGEGT. Written as DNA, the CDR3 is TGTGCCAGCAGTTACGAACGGAGAGGAAACACCATATATTTT. This encodes CASSYERRGNTIYF.

This chain connects TRBV18 to TRBJ2-4; D uncertain. Germline values: CDR1 KGHSH, CDR2 LQKENI. This CDR3 spans 15 amino acids. The V gene lost 0 bases and the J gene lost 0 bases, with 6 bases spanning the gap. As DNA, the CDR3 is TGTGCCAGCTCACCACCCGGGTCAGCCAAAAACATTCAGTACTTC. Its translation: CASSPPGSAKNIQYF.

The chain joins TRBV5-1 to TRBJ2-7; 9 bases map to TRBD1. The junction had 12 bases not matched to a gene; V was cut back by 2 bases and J by 6 bases. From germline, CDR1 is SGHRS and CDR2 YFSETQ. The CDR3 covers 16 residues. The CDR3 DNA reads TGCGCCAGCAGCTTCGGTCAGGGACAGGGCGAGCGCGAGCAGTACTTC. Translated, it gives CASSFGQGQGEREQYF.

This clone was seen only once. The chain is built from TRBV11-2 and TRBJ2-1; D is unresolved. CDR1 and CDR2 (germline): SGHAT, FQNNGV. The CDR3 extends over 15 amino acids. The V end was cut by 5 bases, the J end by 4 bases, with 15 bases between. CDR3 nucleotide sequence: TGTGCCAGCAGCCTCGCCGACACGCCATACAATGAGCAGTTCTTC. Translating it yields CASSLADTPYNEQFF.

The chain joins TRBV7-9 to TRBJ2-7, with a weak D call TRBD1 (5 bases). From germline, CDR1 is SEHNR and CDR2 FQNEAQ (reference sequence). The V end lost 3 bases, the J end lost 3 bases, and 6 bases lay between the germline ends. The CDR3 is 12 residues long. The CDR3 loop is CASSLQGYEQYF. In DNA form, the CDR3 reads TGTGCCAGCAGCTTGCAGGGCTACGAGCAGTACTTC.

The chain couples TRBV6-4 to TRBJ1-6, with D hard to call. The germline CDR1 and CDR2 sequences are MRHNA and SNTAGT. Trimming cost V 2 bases and J 10 bases, with 9 bases left between them. The CDR3 has 13 residues. The CDR3 sequence is CASSDRSGSPLHF. CDR3 DNA sequence: TGTGCCAGCAGTGACCGTAGCGGCTCACCCCTCCACTTT.

The chain is built from TRBV5-1 and TRBJ1-1; D remains unclear. CDR3 length: 16 amino acids. Germline CDR1 reads SGHRS; CDR2 reads YFSETQ. Between the trimmed V and J ends, which lost 0 bases and 1 base, there was a span of 13 bases. CDR3 nucleotides: TGCGCCAGCAGCTTGGCGTCCCCGGTCGGGAACACTGAAGCTTTCTTT. Translated, it gives CASSLASPVGNTEAFF.

This chain joins TRBV11-2 and TRBJ2-2; D is unclear. V lost 4 bases to trimming and J lost 5 bases, with 8 bases between them. Germline V CDR1 and CDR2: SGHAT, FQNNGV. The CDR3 totals 13 residues. CDR3 nucleotides: TGTGCCAGCAGCTCGCACGGTACCGGGGAGCTGTTTTTT. Translated: CASSSHGTGELFF.